This T cell receptor beta chain was identified during a study of blood T cell repertoires in COVID-19. Turning to the study itself: The study drew acute and convalescent COVID-19 samples from the United States, Italy and Spain. T cells, B-cell-depleted T cells, or PBMCs provided the cDNA or gDNA that served as material.

How the authors handled the data: Reference gene primer amplification gave estimated nucleated cell counts. Data came from immunoSEQ multiplex PCR; TCRdb stores just in-frame clones and leaves some out. Clone size and V and J calls were adopted from that table, with D and trimming inferred from the DNA. The data contain tens of thousands of clones, about 83% of them singletons. Germline CDR1 and CDR2: SGHVS and FQNEAQ. This CDR3 region has 16 residues. V shed 2 bases and J shed 4 bases, with 17 bases lying between them. The receptor comes from a woman over 75 with acute or convalescent COVID-19. The sample consisted of peripheral blood. V usage is TRBV7-8 and J usage is TRBJ1-1, with D perhaps matching TRBD1 (6 bases). The CDR3 nucleotides are TGTGCCAGCAGCTTACGCACAGGGAGATCCCTCACTGAAGCTTTCTTT. Translating gives CASSLRTGRSLTEAFF.